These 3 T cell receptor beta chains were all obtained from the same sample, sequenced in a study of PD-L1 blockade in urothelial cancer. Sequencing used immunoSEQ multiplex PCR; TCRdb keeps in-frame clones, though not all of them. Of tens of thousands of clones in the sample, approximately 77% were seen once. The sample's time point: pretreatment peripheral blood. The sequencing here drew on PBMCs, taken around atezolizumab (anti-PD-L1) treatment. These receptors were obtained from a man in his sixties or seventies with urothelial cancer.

The CDR3 DNA sequence: TGTGCCAGCAGCTCCTATAGCGGGGGGGCGCACAATGAGCAGTTCTTC. Its protein product is CASSSYSGGAHNEQFF. This chain joins TRBV11-2 and TRBJ2-1; 11 positions match TRBD2. The CDR3 is 16 amino acids. Trimming removed 4 bases from V and 5 bases from J; junction bases left unmatched: 7. Germline CDR1 and CDR2: SGHAT and FQNNGV.

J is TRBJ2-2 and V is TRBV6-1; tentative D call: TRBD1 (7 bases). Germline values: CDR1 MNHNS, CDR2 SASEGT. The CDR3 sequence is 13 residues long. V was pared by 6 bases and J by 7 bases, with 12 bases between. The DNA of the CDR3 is TGTGCCAGCAGACGGAGGGGGCTCGGGGAGCTGTTTTTT. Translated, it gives CASRRRGLGELFF.

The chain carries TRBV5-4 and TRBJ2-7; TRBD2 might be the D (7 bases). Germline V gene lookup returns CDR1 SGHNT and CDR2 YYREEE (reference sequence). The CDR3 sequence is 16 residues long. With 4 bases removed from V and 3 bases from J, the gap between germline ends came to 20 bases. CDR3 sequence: CASSQGPGAGDYEQYF. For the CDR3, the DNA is TGTGCCAGCAGCCAGGGGCCCGGGGCGGGAGACTACGAGCAGTACTTC.